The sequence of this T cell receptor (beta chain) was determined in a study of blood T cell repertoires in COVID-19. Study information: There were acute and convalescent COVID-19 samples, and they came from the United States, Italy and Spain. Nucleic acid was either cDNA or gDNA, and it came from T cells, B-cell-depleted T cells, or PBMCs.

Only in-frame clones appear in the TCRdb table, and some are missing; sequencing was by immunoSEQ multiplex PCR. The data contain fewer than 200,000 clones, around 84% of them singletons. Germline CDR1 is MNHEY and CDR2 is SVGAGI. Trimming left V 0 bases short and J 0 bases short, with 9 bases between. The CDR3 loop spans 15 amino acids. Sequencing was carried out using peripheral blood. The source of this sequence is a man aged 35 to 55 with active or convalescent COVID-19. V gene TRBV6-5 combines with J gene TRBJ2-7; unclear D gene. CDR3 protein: CASSYSPVPSYEQYF. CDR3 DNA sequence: TGTGCCAGCAGTTACTCGCCAGTTCCCTCCTACGAGCAGTACTTC.